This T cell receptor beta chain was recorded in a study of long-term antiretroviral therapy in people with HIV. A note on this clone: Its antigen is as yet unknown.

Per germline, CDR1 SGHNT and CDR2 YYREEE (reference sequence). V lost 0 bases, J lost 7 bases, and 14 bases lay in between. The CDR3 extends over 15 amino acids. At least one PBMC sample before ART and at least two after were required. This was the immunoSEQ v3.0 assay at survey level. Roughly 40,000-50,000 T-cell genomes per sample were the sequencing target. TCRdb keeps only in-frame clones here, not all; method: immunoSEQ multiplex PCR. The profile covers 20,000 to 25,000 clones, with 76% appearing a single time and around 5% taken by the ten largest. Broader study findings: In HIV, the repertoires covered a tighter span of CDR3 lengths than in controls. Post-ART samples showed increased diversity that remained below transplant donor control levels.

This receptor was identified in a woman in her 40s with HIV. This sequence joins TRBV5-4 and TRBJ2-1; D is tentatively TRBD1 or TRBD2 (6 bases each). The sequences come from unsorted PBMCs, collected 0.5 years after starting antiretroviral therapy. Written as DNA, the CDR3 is TGTGCCAGCAGCTTGGGGGGGGCCGTGGGGAATGAGCAGTTCTTC. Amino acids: CASSLGGAVGNEQFF.